The 6 T cell receptor beta chains in this list originate from one sample, sequenced in a study of T cell repertoires in cytomegalovirus infection. TCRdb processed the reads anew with MiXCR; each CDR3 protein has one entry. The data contain more than 400,000 distinct CDR3 sequences, around 27% of them singletons. Material: PBMCs. The receptors were gathered from a human donor in good health (CMV status not recorded). Some clones in this sample may be carry-over from other donors' samples.

The chain combines TRBV6-2 or TRBV6-3 with TRBJ2-7; D remains ambiguous. Germline V gives CDR1 MNHEY, CDR2 SVGEGT. The ends were cut back, 6 bases at V and 4 bases at J, with 7 bases in the middle. The CDR3 consists of 11 residues. In nucleotides, the CDR3 is TGTGCCAGCAGCGACCATTACGAGCAGTACGTC. Amino acids: CASSDHYEQYV.

CDR3 sequence: CASSPRSRANTGELFF. CDR3 nucleotide sequence: TGCGCCAGCAGCCCTCGATCTAGAGCGAACACCGGGGAGCTGTTTTTT. This sequence joins TRBV4-1 and TRBJ2-2; no firm D call. The V gene lost 4 bases and the J gene lost 0 bases, with 12 bases spanning the gap. The CDR3 spans 16 residues. Germline V gene lookup returns CDR1 MGHRA and CDR2 YSYEKL.

The rearrangement joins TRBV7-2 to TRBJ2-3; 9 bases align to TRBD2. J gave up 4 bases and V 1 base, and 3 bases lay outside the gene matches. The CDR3 runs to 15 residues. Per the germline V gene, CDR1 is SGHTA and CDR2 is FQGNSA. CDR3 protein: CASSLDGGRADTQYF. The CDR3 DNA sequence: TGTGCCAGCAGCTTAGATGGCGGGAGGGCAGATACGCAGTATTTT.

This clonotype was seen only a few times. The CDR3 protein is CASSQGPPNEQFF. Written as DNA, the CDR3 is TGTGCCAGCAGCCAGGGACCACCCAATGAGCAGTTCTTC. V gene TRBV7-2 combines with J gene TRBJ2-1; TRBD1 or TRBD2 may be the D gene (5 bases each). Germline V CDR1 and CDR2: SGHTA, FQGNSA. The CDR3 is 13 amino acids. Trimming removed 5 bases from V and 6 bases from J, with 11 bases in between.

V is TRBV19 and J is TRBJ1-4; D remains ambiguous. Trimming took 6 bases from V and 0 from J, leaving 14 bases between them. The CDR3 sequence is 16 residues long. CDR1 is LNHDA, CDR2 SQIVND, per germline (reference sequence). The CDR3: CASRGIMTATNEKLFF. The CDR3 nucleotides are TGTGCCAGTAGAGGGATAATGACGGCAACTAATGAAAAACTGTTTTTT.

Concerning this clonotype itself: One junction end does not reproduce the germline sequence, and a read error may be involved. The V call is TRBV25-1, the J call TRBJ2-4; tentatively, D is TRBD2 (5 bases). Germline CDR1 and CDR2: MGHDK and SYGVNS. The CDR3 runs to 12 residues. DNA for the CDR3: TGTGCCAGCAGTGTAGGACTCGGGCTTATGAAGTTC. The encoded protein is CASSVGLGLMKF. The full variable domain, in which reference TRBV25-1 and TRBJ2-4 provide the parts outside the CDR3, is EADIYQTPRYLVIGTGKKITLECSQTMGHDKMYWYQQDPGMELHLIHYSYGVNSTEKGDLSSESTVSRIRTEHFPLTLESARPSHTSQYLCASSVGLGLMKFGAGTRLSVL.